The clone carrying this T cell receptor (beta chain) was recorded a few times. Antigen unknown. CD45RO/CCR7/CD25/CD127/CD95/CD27 sorting isolated CD4+ naive, central memory, regulatory and stem cell-like memory cells. The sample originates from a study of beta chain features in type 1 diabetes. About the research overall: The study found patients and healthy donors alike in age, gender and cell yields.

CDR1 and CDR2 from the germline V gene are LNHDA and SQIVND (reference sequence). CDR3 length: 14 amino acids. The trim removed 3 bases at V and 3 bases at J, leaving 1 base unmatched. General study findings and limits: At VDJ recombination sites, type 1 diabetes patients had fewer insertions and more deleted nucleotides. The study left unresolved whether HLA type influences TCRB rearrangement.

Of the isolated RNA, all was reverse transcribed, and so the sequenced material was expressed TCRB transcripts. Sequencing was performed with immunoSEQ multiplex PCR; in TCRdb, only in-frame clones are kept and a portion is missing. The repertoire holds about 230,000 clones, with 9.6% as singletons. The rearrangement uses TRBV19 and TRBJ2-4; 8 bases are a match to TRBD2. The sequencing sample was made of naive CD4+ T cells from blood. The receptor was isolated from a woman between 18 and 30 years old in good health. The CDR3 DNA reads TGTGCCAGTAGTATTGCGGGAGGCAAAAACATTCAGTACTTC. Translated: CASSIAGGKNIQYF.